This T cell receptor (beta chain) was documented in a study of glioma-infiltrating T cells after dendritic cell vaccination. Looking at the study overall: Patients received three intradermal dendritic cell vaccine injections at biweekly intervals. Broader study findings: Only a small number of patients had complete blood and tumor samples.

The PCR used 60 V beta and 13 J beta primers. Some clones are missing from TCRdb's copy, which holds only in-frame ones; the method was immunoSEQ multiplex PCR. The profile shows more than 55,000 clones, around 85% of them singletons. Notes on this clone: The antigen is not known.

Sample time point: after dendritic cell vaccination, including at tumor progression/relapse. The V gene's germline CDR1 is SGHTS and CDR2 YDEGEE. The V end was cut by 2 bases, the J end by 6 bases, with 17 bases between. CDR3 length: 15 amino acids. This clonotype was obtained from a human donor with glioblastoma. The sample was blood, taken after dendritic cell vaccination. This chain joins TRBV5-8 and TRBJ2-5; weak D call: TRBD2 (5 bases). The CDR3 sequence is CASSFGRASFQTQYF. CDR3 sequence (DNA): TGTGCCAGCAGCTTCGGTAGGGCTAGCTTTCAGACCCAGTACTTC.